This T cell receptor (beta chain) appears in the sequencing data of a study of cytomegalovirus exposure and HLA in healthy donors. About the study: There were roughly 80 million unique TCRs (from HLA-typed donors) in an early data release.

Primers included in the PCR were 60 Vbeta and 13 Jbeta primers. TCRdb's table, derived via immunoSEQ multiplex PCR, lists solely in-frame clones and lacks some. Of 150,000 to 200,000 clones listed, about 85% are singletons. To note about this clone: Its antigen is unidentified.

Study outcomes and limitations: Most likely, a cluster of highly shared sequence variants arose as a sequencing artifact. A later look showed TCR association rates differing by HLA locus, highest for DRB1 and lowest for HLA-C.

Germline lookup yields CDR1 SGHRS and CDR2 YFSETQ. Trimming took off 4 bases at V and 0 bases at J, with 14 bases between the two ends. The CDR3 runs 16 residues. The rearrangement links TRBV5-1 to TRBJ2-1, with a possible D match to TRBD1 (6 bases). Sequencing used PBMCs. This TCR derives from a man aged 25-45 years in good health and CMV-seropositive. This CDR3 is CASSGGGLSSYNEQFF. The CDR3 nucleotides read TGCGCCAGCAGCGGGGGCGGGCTGAGCTCCTACAATGAGCAGTTCTTC.